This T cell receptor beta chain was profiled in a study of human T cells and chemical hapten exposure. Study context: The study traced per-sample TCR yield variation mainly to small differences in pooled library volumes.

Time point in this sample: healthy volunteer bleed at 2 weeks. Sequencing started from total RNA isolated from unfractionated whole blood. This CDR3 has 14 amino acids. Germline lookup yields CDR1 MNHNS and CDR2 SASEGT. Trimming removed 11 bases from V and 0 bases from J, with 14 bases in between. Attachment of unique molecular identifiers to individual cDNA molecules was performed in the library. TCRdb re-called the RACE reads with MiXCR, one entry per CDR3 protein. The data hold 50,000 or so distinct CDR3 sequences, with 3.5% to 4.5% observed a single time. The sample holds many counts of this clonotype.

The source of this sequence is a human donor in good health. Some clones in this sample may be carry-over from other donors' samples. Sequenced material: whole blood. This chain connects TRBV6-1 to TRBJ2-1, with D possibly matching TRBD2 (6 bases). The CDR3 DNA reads TGTGCCGGGCTCGGGGGAAGCTCCTACAATGAGCAGTTCTTC. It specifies CAGLGGSSYNEQFF.